A selection of T cell receptor beta chains follows, all from one sample in a study of radiotherapy plus CTLA-4 blockade in lung cancer. Repertoires were generated with immunoSEQ multiplex PCR, while TCRdb's copy carries only in-frame clones and drops some. This table holds 60,000 to 70,000 clones, roughly four fifths found once. This specimen consisted of peripheral blood, obtained from a patient treated with radiotherapy plus ipilimumab. The receptors derive from a human donor with non-small cell lung cancer who had a partial response to radiotherapy plus ipilimumab. CDR3s include the opening cysteine and the closing phenylalanine or tryptophan. Each record gives: CDR3 DNA, CDR3 protein, D gene, J gene, V gene, clone size. D genes are given only for firm matches. The size field is filled for only some rows; it gives once, few, many or a size class.

DNA: TGTGCCAGCAGTCAACCAGGGGGCGCGGGACATTATGGCTACACCTTC
CDR3: CASSQPGGAGHYGYTF
D: TRBD1
J: TRBJ1-2
V: TRBV28
size: -

DNA: TGTGCCAGCAGCCCCGATCCACGGGGGTTGCGAAACACCATATATTTT
CDR3: CASSPDPRGLRNTIYF
D: -
J: TRBJ1-3
V: TRBV9
size: few

DNA: TGTGCCAGTAGAACCTTGCCGGTCCGCAATCAGCCCCAGCATTTT
CDR3: CASRTLPVRNQPQHF
D: -
J: TRBJ1-5
V: TRBV19
size: -

DNA: TGTGCCAGCAGTTACACCCCAGCAGGCCAGGGAAGAGTCTTC
CDR3: CASSYTPAGQGRVF
D: -
J: TRBJ1-2
V: TRBV6-5
size: few

DNA: TGTGCCAGCAGTAGGACGACTAGCGTAATCGAGACCCAGTACTTC
CDR3: CASSRTTSVIETQYF
D: TRBD2
J: TRBJ2-5
V: TRBV27
size: -

DNA: TGTGCCAGTAGCCCCCTGGGAGTTTCCTCCTACGAGCAGTACTTC
CDR3: CASSPLGVSSYEQYF
D: -
J: TRBJ2-7
V: TRBV19
size: -

DNA: TGTGCCAGCAGCTTCCGCGGGCTAGCGGACTACAATGAGCAGTTCTTC
CDR3: CASSFRGLADYNEQFF
D: TRBD2
J: TRBJ2-1
V: TRBV11-2
size: once

DNA: TGTGCCAGCAGTGACTCCCTTACGAACACCGGGGAGCTGTTTTTT
CDR3: CASSDSLTNTGELFF
D: -
J: TRBJ2-2
V: TRBV6-4
size: -

DNA: TGCGCCAGCAGCTTGGCCACAGGGGGAGATGGCTACACCTTC
CDR3: CASSLATGGDGYTF
D: TRBD1
J: TRBJ1-2
V: TRBV5-1
size: -

DNA: TGTGCCAGCACCATAACAGGGATCGACACGATAAACATTCAGTACTTC
CDR3: CASTITGIDTINIQYF
D: -
J: TRBJ2-4
V: TRBV27
size: -

DNA: TGTGCCAGCTCACCACTAGCGGGAGGGCTCGGGGAGCAGTTCTTC
CDR3: CASSPLAGGLGEQFF
D: TRBD2
J: TRBJ2-1
V: TRBV18
size: -

DNA: TGTGCCAGCAGCAAGACTAGCGGGAGGGCCGTGGGCGGGGAGCTGTTTTTT
CDR3: CASSKTSGRAVGGELFF
D: TRBD2
J: TRBJ2-2
V: TRBV11-2
size: -

DNA: TGTGCCAGCATCGGTGACTCTGGGGCCAACGTCCTGACTTTC
CDR3: CASIGDSGANVLTF
D: -
J: TRBJ2-6
V: TRBV2
size: -

DNA: TGTGCCAGTACTGCTGGACAGACCTCTAGCACAGATACGCAGTATTTT
CDR3: CASTAGQTSSTDTQYF
D: -
J: TRBJ2-3
V: TRBV19
size: -

DNA: TGTGCCAGCAGTTATAAGGGGGCAGGTGAGCAGTTCTTC
CDR3: CASSYKGAGEQFF
D: TRBD1
J: TRBJ2-1
V: TRBV6-5
size: -

DNA: TGCGCCAGCAGCTATCCGGGACAGGGGGCGTCGGCCGGGGAGCTGTTTTTT
CDR3: CASSYPGQGASAGELFF
D: TRBD1
J: TRBJ2-2
V: TRBV5-1
size: -

DNA: TGTGCCTGGAGTGTACTAGAACTCATAAGCAATGAGCAGTTCTTC
CDR3: CAWSVLELISNEQFF
D: -
J: TRBJ2-1
V: TRBV30
size: -

DNA: TGTGCCAGTAGTATTGGCGGCCGTACGGGGCAGGGGGTAAGCACTGAAGCTTTCTTT
CDR3: CASSIGGRTGQGVSTEAFF
D: TRBD1
J: TRBJ1-1
V: TRBV19
size: -

DNA: TGCGCCAGCAGCCTATTGACTAGCGGGACTAGCACAGATACGCAGTATTTT
CDR3: CASSLLTSGTSTDTQYF
D: TRBD2
J: TRBJ2-3
V: TRBV5-1
size: once

DNA: TGCGCCAGCAGTGAGTCGAACAGCTTGGATACGCAGTATTTT
CDR3: CASSESNSLDTQYF
D: -
J: TRBJ2-3
V: TRBV10-1
size: -

DNA: TGTGCCAGCAGTGAATGGGGCAGCCCCAATCAGCCCCAGCATTTT
CDR3: CASSEWGSPNQPQHF
D: -
J: TRBJ1-5
V: TRBV6-1
size: -

DNA: TGCGCCAGCAGCCCACAGGGGGCAGATACGCAGTATTTT
CDR3: CASSPQGADTQYF
D: TRBD1
J: TRBJ2-3
V: TRBV5-1
size: -

DNA: TGCGCCAGCAGCTTGGCAGAGGCGAGGAACACTGAAGCTTTCTTT
CDR3: CASSLAEARNTEAFF
D: -
J: TRBJ1-1
V: TRBV5-1
size: -

DNA: TGCAGTGCTACCTCTAACTATGGCTACACCTTC
CDR3: CSATSNYGYTF
D: -
J: TRBJ1-2
V: TRBV20-1
size: -

DNA: TGTGCCAGCAGCGTAATCATCGGGACAGGGCACACAGATACGCAGTATTTT
CDR3: CASSVIIGTGHTDTQYF
D: TRBD1
J: TRBJ2-3
V: TRBV9
size: -

DNA: TGTGCCAGCAGTCCGACAGGGCCTGCAACTAATGAAAAACTGTTTTTT
CDR3: CASSPTGPATNEKLFF
D: TRBD1
J: TRBJ1-4
V: TRBV2
size: -

DNA: TGTGCCAGCAGTTACTCGGGTAGCGGGAGTTACGAGCAGTACTTC
CDR3: CASSYSGSGSYEQYF
D: TRBD2
J: TRBJ2-7
V: TRBV6-5
size: -

DNA: TGTGCCAGCAGCTTAGGGACTAGCGGGGGTAGGGACATTCAGTACTTC
CDR3: CASSLGTSGGRDIQYF
D: TRBD2
J: TRBJ2-4
V: TRBV7-2
size: -

DNA: TGCGCCAGCAGCTTACAGGGCTATGAGCAGTTCTTC
CDR3: CASSLQGYEQFF
D: -
J: TRBJ2-1
V: TRBV5-1
size: -

DNA: TGTGCCAGCTCACAACAGATGAACACCGGGGAGCTGTTTTTT
CDR3: CASSQQMNTGELFF
D: -
J: TRBJ2-2
V: TRBV18
size: -

DNA: TGTGCCAGCAGCCTGCCGGGTAATTCACCCCTCCACTTT
CDR3: CASSLPGNSPLHF
D: -
J: TRBJ1-6
V: TRBV7-9
size: few

DNA: TGTGCCAGCAGCCTGCCTAGGGGTGCAGATACGCAGTATTTT
CDR3: CASSLPRGADTQYF
D: -
J: TRBJ2-3
V: TRBV5-6
size: -

DNA: TGTGCCAGCACCATGGGACAGTCCTACGAGCAGTACTTC
CDR3: CASTMGQSYEQYF
D: TRBD1
J: TRBJ2-7
V: TRBV27
size: once

DNA: TGTGCCAGCAGCCCCCGGTTGGACAGGGTTGCTAGTGGCTACACCTTC
CDR3: CASSPRLDRVASGYTF
D: TRBD1
J: TRBJ1-2
V: TRBV9
size: -

DNA: TGTGCCAGCAGTACACTAGCGGGAACATACAATGAGCAGTTCTTC
CDR3: CASSTLAGTYNEQFF
D: TRBD2
J: TRBJ2-1
V: TRBV27
size: -

DNA: TGTGCCAGTAGTATAGCCGGGACAGGGCGTGAAAAACTGTTTTTT
CDR3: CASSIAGTGREKLFF
D: TRBD1
J: TRBJ1-4
V: TRBV19
size: -

DNA: TGTGCCAGCAGCCCGGGGACAGGGGGTGGTGAAAAACTGTTTTTT
CDR3: CASSPGTGGGEKLFF
D: TRBD1
J: TRBJ1-4
V: TRBV7-3
size: -

DNA: TGTGCCAGCAGCGTCCCGGGCACTGAAGCTTTCTTT
CDR3: CASSVPGTEAFF
D: -
J: TRBJ1-1
V: TRBV6-1
size: few

DNA: TGTGCCAGCAGCTCCCTATCGAGGGGGGGGGAAGCTTTCTTT
CDR3: CASSSLSRGGEAFF
D: -
J: TRBJ1-1
V: TRBV7-2
size: -

DNA: TGTGCCAGCAGCCGGACTAGCCAGGCCGGGGAGCTGTTTTTT
CDR3: CASSRTSQAGELFF
D: TRBD2
J: TRBJ2-2
V: TRBV5-6
size: few